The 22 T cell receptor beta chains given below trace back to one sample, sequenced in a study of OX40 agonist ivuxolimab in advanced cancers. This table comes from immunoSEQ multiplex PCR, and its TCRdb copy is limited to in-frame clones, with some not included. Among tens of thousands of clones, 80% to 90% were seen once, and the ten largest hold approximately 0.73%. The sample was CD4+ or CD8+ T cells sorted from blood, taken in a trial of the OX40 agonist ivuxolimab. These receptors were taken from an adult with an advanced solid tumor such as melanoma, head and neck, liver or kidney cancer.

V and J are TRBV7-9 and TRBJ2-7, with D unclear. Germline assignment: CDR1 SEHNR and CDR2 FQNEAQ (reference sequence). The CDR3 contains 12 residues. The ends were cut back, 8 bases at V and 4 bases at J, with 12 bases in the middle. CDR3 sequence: CASGRERYEQYF. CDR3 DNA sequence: TGTGCCAGCGGGCGCGAGAGGTACGAGCAGTACTTC.

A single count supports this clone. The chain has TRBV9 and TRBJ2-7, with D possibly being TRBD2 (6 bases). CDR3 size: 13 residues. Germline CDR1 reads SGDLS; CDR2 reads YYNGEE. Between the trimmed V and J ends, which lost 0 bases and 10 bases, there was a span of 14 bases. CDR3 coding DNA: TGTGCCAGCAGCGTAGTTGGGACTGGCGGCCAGTACTTC. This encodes CASSVVGTGGQYF.

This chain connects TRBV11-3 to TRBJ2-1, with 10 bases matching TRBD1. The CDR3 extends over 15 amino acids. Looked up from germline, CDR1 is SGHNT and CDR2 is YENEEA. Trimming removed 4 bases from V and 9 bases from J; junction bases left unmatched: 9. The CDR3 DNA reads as TGTGCCAGCAGCTCCATAGGGACAGGGGCTGGTGAGCAGTTCTTC. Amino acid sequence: CASSSIGTGAGEQFF.

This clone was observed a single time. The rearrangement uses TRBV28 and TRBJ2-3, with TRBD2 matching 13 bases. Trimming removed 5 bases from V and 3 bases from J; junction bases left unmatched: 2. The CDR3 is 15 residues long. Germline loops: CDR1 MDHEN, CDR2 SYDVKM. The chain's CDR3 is CASSLTSGRTDTQYF. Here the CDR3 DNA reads TGTGCCAGCAGTCTGACTAGCGGGAGGACAGATACGCAGTATTTT.

CDR3 sequence reads: CASSRQGSSYEQYF. CDR3 coding DNA: TGTGCCAGCAGTAGACAGGGTTCCTCCTACGAGCAGTACTTC. The chain couples TRBV6-5 to TRBJ2-7; TRBD1 agrees at 7 bases. Germline assignment: CDR1 MNHEY and CDR2 SVGAGI. There are 14 residues in the CDR3. Germline trimming cut 5 bases from V and 0 bases from J; bases unmatched to any gene: 4.

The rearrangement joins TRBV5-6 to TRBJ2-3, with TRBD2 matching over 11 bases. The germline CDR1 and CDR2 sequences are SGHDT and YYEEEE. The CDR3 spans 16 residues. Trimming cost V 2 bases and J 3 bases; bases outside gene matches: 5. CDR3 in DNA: TGTGCCAGCAGCTTACGACTAGCGGGGACTACAGATACGCAGTATTTT. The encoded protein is CASSLRLAGTTDTQYF.

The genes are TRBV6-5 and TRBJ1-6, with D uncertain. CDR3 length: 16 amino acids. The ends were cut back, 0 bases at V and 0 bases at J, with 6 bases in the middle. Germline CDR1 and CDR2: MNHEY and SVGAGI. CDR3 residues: CASSYSTNSYNSPLHF. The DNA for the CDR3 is TGTGCCAGCAGTTACTCGACGAACTCCTATAATTCACCCCTCCACTTT.

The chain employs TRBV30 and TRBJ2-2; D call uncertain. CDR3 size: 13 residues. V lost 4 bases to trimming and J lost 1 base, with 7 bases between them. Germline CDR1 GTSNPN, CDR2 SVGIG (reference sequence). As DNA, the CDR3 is TGTGCCTGGATAGACGGGAACACCGGGGAGCTGTTTTTT. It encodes CAWIDGNTGELFF.

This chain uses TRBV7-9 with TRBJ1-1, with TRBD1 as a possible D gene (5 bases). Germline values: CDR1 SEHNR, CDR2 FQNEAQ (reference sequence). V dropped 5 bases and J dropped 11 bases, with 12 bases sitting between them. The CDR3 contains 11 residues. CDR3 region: CASSMQGWAFF. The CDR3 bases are TGTGCCAGCAGCATGCAGGGATGGGCTTTCTTT.

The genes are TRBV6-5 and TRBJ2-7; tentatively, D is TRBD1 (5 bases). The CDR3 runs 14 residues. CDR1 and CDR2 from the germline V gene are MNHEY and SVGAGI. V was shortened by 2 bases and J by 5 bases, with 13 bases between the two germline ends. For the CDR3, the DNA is TGTGCCAGCAGTTACGGCCAGACAGTCAACGAGCAGTACTTC. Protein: CASSYGQTVNEQYF.

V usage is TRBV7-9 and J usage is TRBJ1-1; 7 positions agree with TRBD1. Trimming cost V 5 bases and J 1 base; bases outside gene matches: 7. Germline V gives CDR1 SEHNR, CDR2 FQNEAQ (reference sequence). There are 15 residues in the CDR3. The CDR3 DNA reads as TGTGCCAGCAGCCTCCTGACAGGGTCGAACACTGAAGCTTTCTTT. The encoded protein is CASSLLTGSNTEAFF.

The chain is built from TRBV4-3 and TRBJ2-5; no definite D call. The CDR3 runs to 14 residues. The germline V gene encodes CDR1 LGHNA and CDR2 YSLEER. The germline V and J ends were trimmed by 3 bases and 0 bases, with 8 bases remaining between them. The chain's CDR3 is CASSHRSNQETQYF. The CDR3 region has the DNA TGCGCCAGCAGCCACAGGTCTAACCAAGAGACCCAGTACTTC.

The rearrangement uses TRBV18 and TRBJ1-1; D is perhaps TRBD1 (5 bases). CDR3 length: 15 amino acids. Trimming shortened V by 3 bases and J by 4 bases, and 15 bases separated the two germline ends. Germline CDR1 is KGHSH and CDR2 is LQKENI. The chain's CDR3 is CASSPIEGVRTEAFF. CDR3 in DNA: TGTGCCAGCTCACCGATTGAAGGGGTCCGCACTGAAGCTTTCTTT.

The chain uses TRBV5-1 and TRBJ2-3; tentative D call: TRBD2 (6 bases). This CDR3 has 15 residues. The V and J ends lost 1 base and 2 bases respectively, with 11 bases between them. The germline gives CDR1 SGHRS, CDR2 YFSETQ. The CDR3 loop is CASSLSSGNTDTQYF. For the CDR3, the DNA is TGCGCCAGCAGCTTGAGTAGCGGTAACACAGATACGCAGTATTTT.

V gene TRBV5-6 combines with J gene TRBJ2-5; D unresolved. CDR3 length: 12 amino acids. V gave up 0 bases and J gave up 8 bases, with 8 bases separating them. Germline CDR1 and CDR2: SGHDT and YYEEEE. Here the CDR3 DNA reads TGTGCCAGCAGCTTGGGGGTGCGTACCCAGTACTTC. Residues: CASSLGVRTQYF.

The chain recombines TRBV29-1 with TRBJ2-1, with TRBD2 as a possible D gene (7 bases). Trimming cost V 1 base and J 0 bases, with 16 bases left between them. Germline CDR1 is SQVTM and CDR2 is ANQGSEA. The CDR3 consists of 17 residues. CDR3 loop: CSVEGGGGASSYNEQFF. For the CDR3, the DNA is TGCAGCGTTGAAGGAGGGGGAGGGGCCAGCTCCTACAATGAGCAGTTCTTC.

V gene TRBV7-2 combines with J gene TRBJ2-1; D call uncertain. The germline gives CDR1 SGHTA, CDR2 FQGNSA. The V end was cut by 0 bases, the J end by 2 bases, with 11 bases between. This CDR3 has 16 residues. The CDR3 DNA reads TGTGCCAGCAGCTTAGCGCATGGCGGCCCCTACAATGAGCAGTTCTTC. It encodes CASSLAHGGPYNEQFF.

In DNA, the CDR3 is TGTGCCAGCAGTAACGATGGTCCTTATGGCTACACCTTC. Translation gives CASSNDGPYGYTF. The chain recombines TRBV6-6 with TRBJ1-2; D uncertain. Germline CDR1 MNHNY, CDR2 SVGAGI (reference sequence). CDR3 length: 13 residues. Trimming stripped 5 bases from V and 5 bases from J, with 12 bases between.

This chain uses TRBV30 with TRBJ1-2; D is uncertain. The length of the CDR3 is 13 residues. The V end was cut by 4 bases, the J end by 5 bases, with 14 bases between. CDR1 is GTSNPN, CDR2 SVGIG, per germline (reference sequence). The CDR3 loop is CAWTLLGGYGYTF. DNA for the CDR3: TGTGCCTGGACTCTCCTAGGAGGGTATGGCTACACCTTC.

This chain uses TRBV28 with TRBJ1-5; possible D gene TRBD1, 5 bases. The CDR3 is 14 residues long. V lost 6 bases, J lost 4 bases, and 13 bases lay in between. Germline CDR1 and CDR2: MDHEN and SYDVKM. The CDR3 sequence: CASSNRPVNQPQHF. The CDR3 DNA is TGTGCCAGCAGCAACAGGCCCGTTAATCAGCCCCAGCATTTT.

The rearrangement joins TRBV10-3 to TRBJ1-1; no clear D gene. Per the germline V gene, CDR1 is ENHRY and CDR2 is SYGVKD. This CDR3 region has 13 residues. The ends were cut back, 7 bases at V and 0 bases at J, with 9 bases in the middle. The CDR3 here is CAITRSMNTEAFF. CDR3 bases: TGTGCCATCACCAGGAGCATGAACACTGAAGCTTTCTTT.

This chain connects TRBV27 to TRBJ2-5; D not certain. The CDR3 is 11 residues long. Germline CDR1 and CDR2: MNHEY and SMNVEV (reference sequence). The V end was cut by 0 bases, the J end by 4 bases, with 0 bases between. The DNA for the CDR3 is TGTGCCAGCAGTTTATCAGAGACCCAGTACTTC. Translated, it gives CASSLSETQYF.